Below are 11 T cell receptor beta chains sequenced from a single sample in a study of blood T cell repertoires in COVID-19. Assay: immunoSEQ multiplex PCR; the TCRdb copy retains only in-frame clones and omits some. The table records about 210,000 clones, 70% to 90% of them present only once. The sample consisted of peripheral blood. These receptors were taken from a woman between 40 and 50 years old with acute or convalescent COVID-19.

The chain combines TRBV7-2 with TRBJ1-2, with D perhaps TRBD1 (6 bases). This CDR3 has 14 residues. The V end lost 1 base, the J end lost 3 bases, and 9 bases lay between the germline ends. The germline CDR1 and CDR2 sequences are SGHTA and FQGNSA. The CDR3 bases are TGTGCCAGCAGCTTAGGACAGGTTTACTATGGCTACACCTTC. It translates to CASSLGQVYYGYTF.

This clone was observed once. This chain uses TRBV25-1 with TRBJ1-4; D gene uncertain. The CDR3 spans 14 residues. Trimming shortened V by 3 bases and J by 4 bases, and 9 bases separated the two germline ends. Germline assignment: CDR1 MGHDK and CDR2 SYGVNS. CDR3 loop: CASSEQVHNEKLFF. The CDR3 bases are TGTGCCAGCAGTGAGCAGGTTCATAATGAAAAACTGTTTTTT.

The gene calls are TRBV18 and TRBJ1-5; D possibly corresponds to TRBD1 (5 bases). The germline gives CDR1 KGHSH, CDR2 LQKENI. CDR3 length: 14 residues. Trimming stripped 2 bases from V and 6 bases from J, with 11 bases between. The CDR3 is CASSPGQRGQPQHF. The CDR3 DNA follows: TGTGCCAGCTCACCAGGACAAAGGGGTCAGCCCCAGCATTTT.

The chain uses TRBV15 and TRBJ1-5, with a tentative D call TRBD1 (6 bases). The CDR3 sequence is 15 residues long. V gave up 5 bases and J gave up 0 bases, with 11 bases separating them. CDR1 is LNHNV and CDR2 is YYDKDF in the germline V gene (reference sequence). In DNA form, the CDR3 reads TGTGCCACCAGCGGCAGGGGTTATAGCAATCAGCCCCAGCATTTT. Translation: CATSGRGYSNQPQHF.

About this clone itself: In the same sample, other DNA sequences code for this CDR3. The chain combines TRBV11-3 with TRBJ1-1; D is unclear. Germline CDR1 is SGHNT and CDR2 is YENEEA. The CDR3 length is 14 residues. V lost 1 base and J lost 1, with 7 bases in between. CDR3 loop: CASSLGGSNTEAFF. The CDR3 bases are TGTGCCAGCAGCTTAGGAGGGTCGAACACTGAAGCTTTCTTT.

In DNA, the CDR3 is TGCGCCAGCAGCCAGCCCCTAGAAGGTGAAGCTTTCTTT. This gives the protein CASSQPLEGEAFF. V is TRBV4-1 and J is TRBJ1-1, with no clear D. This CDR3 has 13 residues. The V gene lost 3 bases and the J gene lost 7 bases, with 12 bases spanning the gap. Germline assignment: CDR1 MGHRA and CDR2 YSYEKL.

This rearrangement joins TRBV15 to TRBJ1-5; D perhaps matches TRBD1 (5 bases). CDR1 and CDR2 from the germline V gene are LNHNV and YYDKDF (reference sequence). V gave up 0 bases and J gave up 4 bases, with 7 bases separating them. This CDR3 is built from 14 residues. The CDR3 coding sequence is TGTGCCACCAGCAGAGATCGGGGGAATCAGCCCCAGCATTTT. This gives the protein CATSRDRGNQPQHF.

The rearrangement uses TRBV11-1 and TRBJ1-2, with TRBD1 identical over 9 bases. The CDR3 is 14 residues long. Looked up from germline, CDR1 is SGHAT and CDR2 is FQDESV (reference sequence). After removal of 6 bases from V and 3 bases from J, the junction contained 5 bases not matched to a gene. CDR3 DNA sequence: TGTGCCAGCAGACAGGGGGCGGAGGACTATGGCTACACCTTC. Amino acid sequence: CASRQGAEDYGYTF.

This chain joins TRBV7-2 and TRBJ2-5; 11 nucleotides match TRBD2. CDR1 and CDR2 from the germline V gene are SGHTA and FQGNSA. The CDR3 runs to 16 residues. With V trimmed by 1 base and J by 4 bases, 5 bases remained unmatched. CDR3 in DNA: TGTGCCAGCAGCTTAGTTAGCGGGGGGGCCTCAGAGACCCAGTACTTC. This gives the protein CASSLVSGGASETQYF.

This clone was seen only a few times. The V and J genes are TRBV14 and TRBJ2-5; 7 nucleotides match TRBD1. V trimming: 0 bases; J trimming: 6 bases; junction bases outside the gene matches: 7. The CDR3 runs 15 residues. Germline CDR1 SGHDN, CDR2 FVKESK. CDR3 region: CASSQEGQKQKTQYF. The CDR3 DNA reads as TGTGCCAGCAGCCAAGAGGGACAGAAGCAGAAGACCCAGTACTTC.

The rearrangement uses TRBV27 and TRBJ1-6; D uncertain. The germline V and J ends were trimmed by 5 bases and 0 bases, with 17 bases remaining between them. Germline CDR1 and CDR2: MNHEY and SMNVEV (reference sequence). There are 18 residues in the CDR3. CDR3 amino acids: CASSPYSLGGSYNSPLHF. DNA of the CDR3: TGTGCCAGCAGTCCGTACAGCCTCGGAGGCTCCTATAATTCACCCCTCCACTTT.